This TCR beta chain originates from a study of T cell responses to AZD1222 COVID-19 vaccine. General observations from the study: With dominance at 160-218 and 743-854, vaccine-associated CD4 TCRs spanned spike.

Germline V gene sequence: CDR1 SGHDN, CDR2 FVKESK. CDR3 length: 15 amino acids. V lost 1 base to trimming and J lost 4 bases, with 10 bases between them. TCRdb keeps only in-frame clones here, not all; method: immunoSEQ multiplex PCR. The data contain 130,000 to 150,000 clones, 90% to 95% of them seen just once; the ten biggest clones take up 12%. As for this clone: Its antigen remains unknown.

This chain joins TRBV14 and TRBJ2-2; D is perhaps TRBD1 (6 bases). This receptor was taken from an adult who had recovered from COVID-19. The sample consisted of peripheral blood, taken after recovery from COVID-19. The DNA for the CDR3 is TGTGCCAGCAGCCAAGTGACAGGACCCACCGGGGAGCTGTTTTTT. This encodes CASSQVTGPTGELFF. Using reference TRBV14 and TRBJ2-2 for the parts outside the CDR3, the full variable domain is EAGVTQFPSHSVIEKGQTVTLRCDPISGHDNLYWYRRVMGKEIKFLLHFVKESKQDESGMPNNRFLAERTGGTYSTLKVQPAELEDSGVYFCASSQVTGPTGELFFGEGSRLTVL.